Below are 15 T cell receptor beta chains sequenced from a single sample in a study of shared clonotypes between healthy human individuals. Clones were sequenced by immunoSEQ multiplex PCR, and TCRdb holds only the in-frame ones, with some missing. The sample lists about 230,000 clones, 65% occurring once. Sequenced sample: memory CD4+ T cells sorted from blood. The subset here: CD45RA-negative fraction. These receptors were obtained from a man aged 25 to 40 in good health.

V usage is TRBV21-1 and J usage is TRBJ1-4. TRBV21-1 is a pseudogene. This CDR3 region has 13 residues. CDR3 nucleotide sequence: TGTGCCAGCAGCAAAAGGTCCCGAGAAAAACTGTTTTTT. Translation: CASSKRSREKLFF.

Concerning this clone itself: The same CDR3 can be traced to other DNA sequences in this sample. V and J are TRBV18 and TRBJ2-5; a possible D gene is TRBD2 (5 bases). Germline values: CDR1 KGHSH, CDR2 LQKENI. The CDR3 covers 15 residues. Trimming removed 0 bases from V and 2 bases from J, with 10 bases in between. CDR3 amino acids: CASSPPRTGQETQYF. DNA for the CDR3: TGTGCCAGCTCACCACCGAGGACGGGACAAGAGACCCAGTACTTC.

The CDR3 loop reads CASSLETVSGIAAFF. Here the CDR3 DNA reads TGTGCCAGCAGCTTAGAAACCGTGTCCGGGATCGCAGCTTTCTTT. The J gene is TRBJ1-1, the V gene TRBV7-8; D remains unclear. The CDR3 totals 15 residues. Between the trimmed V and J ends, which lost 1 base and 10 bases, there was a span of 19 bases. CDR1 SGHVS and CDR2 FQNEAQ come from the germline V gene.

The chain links TRBV18 to TRBJ2-1; 13 bases are a match to TRBD2. In germline, CDR1 is KGHSH, CDR2 LQKENI. The CDR3 has 16 residues. V trimming: 6 bases; J trimming: 5 bases; junction bases outside the gene matches: 7. The CDR3 reads CASSPPGTSGDNEQFF. In DNA, the CDR3 is TGTGCCAGCTCCCCTCCGGGGACTAGCGGGGACAATGAGCAGTTCTTC.

The chain employs TRBV10-3 and TRBJ2-5; D is ambiguous. This CDR3 has 12 residues. Trimming shortened V by 2 bases and J by 5 bases, and 6 bases separated the two germline ends. Germline V gives CDR1 ENHRY, CDR2 SYGVKD. CDR3 region: CAISEAAETQYF. Written as DNA, the CDR3 is TGTGCCATCAGTGAGGCGGCGGAGACCCAGTACTTC.

In the case of this clone: Other DNA sequences in the sample encode the same CDR3. In nucleotides, the CDR3 is TGTGCCAGCTCACCTCTCCAGGACACAGATACGCAGTATTTT. It specifies CASSPLQDTDTQYF. This chain uses TRBV18 with TRBJ2-3; no clear D gene. Germline values: CDR1 KGHSH, CDR2 LQKENI. This CDR3 is built from 14 residues. V was shortened by 3 bases and J by 2 bases, with 9 bases between the two germline ends.

A few counts support this clone. The chain couples TRBV28 to TRBJ2-5; D remains unclear. The germline gives CDR1 MDHEN, CDR2 SYDVKM. With 2 bases removed from V and 0 bases from J, the gap between germline ends came to 4 bases. The CDR3 runs to 13 residues. CDR3 residues: CASSLEYQETQYF. CDR3 nucleotides: TGTGCCAGCAGTTTAGAGTACCAAGAGACCCAGTACTTC.

Note on this clone: The same CDR3 arises from other DNA sequences in this sample as well. The chain recombines TRBV7-2 with TRBJ2-1; the match to TRBD2 covers 13 bases. The V segment lost 4 bases and the J segment 0 bases; nucleotides outside the gene matches: 9. Germline loops: CDR1 SGHTA, CDR2 FQGNSA. The CDR3 is 19 amino acids. The CDR3 loop reads CASSSLWTSGSPSYNEQFF. The CDR3 bases are TGTGCCAGCAGCTCCCTATGGACTAGCGGGAGCCCCTCCTACAATGAGCAGTTCTTC.

The chain carries TRBV5-1 and TRBJ2-7; D may be TRBD1 (6 bases). Trimming removed 1 base from V and 5 bases from J, with 34 bases in between. This CDR3 spans 21 amino acids. Germline CDR1 and CDR2: SGHRS and YFSETQ. This CDR3 is CASSLYPFSPNTGPSINEQYF. DNA for the CDR3: TGCGCCAGCAGCTTGTACCCTTTTTCCCCAAACACAGGGCCATCAATCAACGAGCAGTACTTC.

This clone was seen once. The chain couples TRBV19 to TRBJ2-1; 7 nucleotides line up with TRBD1. There are 16 residues in the CDR3. CDR1 and CDR2 from the germline V gene are LNHDA and SQIVND (reference sequence). With 3 bases clipped from V and 3 bases from J, the junction kept 8 bases outside the gene matches. The CDR3 DNA reads TGTGCCAGTAGTATCAGGGACAGCTCCAACTACAATGAGCAGTTCTTC. Its translation: CASSIRDSSNYNEQFF.

This rearrangement joins TRBV9 to TRBJ2-1; no reliable D call. Germline values: CDR1 SGDLS, CDR2 YYNGEE. Trimming removed 0 bases from V and 3 bases from J, with 10 bases in between. This CDR3 spans 15 amino acids. The CDR3 sequence is CASSVGAVHYNEQFF. CDR3 sequence (DNA): TGTGCCAGCAGCGTAGGGGCTGTCCACTACAATGAGCAGTTCTTC.

V gene TRBV4-3 combines with J gene TRBJ2-7; 10 nucleotides agree with TRBD2. The junction had 6 bases not matched to a gene; V was cut back by 1 base and J by 3 bases. Germline CDR1 reads LGHNA; CDR2 reads YSLEER. This CDR3 has 16 amino acids. The CDR3 DNA reads as TGCGCCAGCAGCCAAGTCTCAGCGGGAGGGTACTACGAGCAGTACTTC. Its translation is CASSQVSAGGYYEQYF.

The V call is TRBV7-9, the J call TRBJ1-1, with TRBD1 matching 9 bases. The CDR3 spans 14 residues. The V gene end was trimmed by 5 bases and the J gene end by 5 bases; junction bases not matched to a gene: 6. Germline V CDR1 and CDR2: SEHNR, FQNEAQ (reference sequence). CDR3 in amino acids: CASSPGQGITEAFF. The CDR3 bases are TGTGCCAGCAGCCCCGGACAGGGGATAACTGAAGCTTTCTTT. Combining the CDR3 with reference TRBV7-9 and TRBJ1-1 gives the whole variable domain DTGVSQNPRHKITKRGQNVTFRCDPISEHNRLYWYRQTLGQGPEFLTYFQNEAQLEKSRLLSDRFSAERPKGSFSTLEIQRTEQGDSAMYLCASSPGQGITEAFFGQGTRLTVV.

The chain joins TRBV28 to TRBJ2-7; D is undetermined. The germline V gene has CDR1 MDHEN and CDR2 SYDVKM. V gave up 3 bases and J gave up 2 bases, with 8 bases separating them. The length of the CDR3 is 13 residues. In nucleotides, the CDR3 is TGTGCCAGCAGTTTGTTCCGCCCCTACGAGCAGTACTTC. Its translation: CASSLFRPYEQYF.

The genes are TRBV5-4 and TRBJ2-5; D is uncertain. The CDR3 spans 13 residues. Germline V lookup: CDR1 SGHNT, CDR2 YYREEE (reference sequence). V shed 1 base and J shed 2 bases, with 6 bases lying between them. The CDR3 reads CASSLNSQETQYF. CDR3 sequence (DNA): TGTGCCAGCAGCTTGAACTCGCAAGAGACCCAGTACTTC. Together with reference TRBV5-4 and TRBJ2-5, the CDR3 gives the full variable domain: ETGVTQSPTHLIKTRGQQVTLRCSSQSGHNTVSWYQQALGQGPQFIFQYYREEENGRGNFPPRFSGLQFPNYSSELNVNALELDDSALYLCASSLNSQETQYFGPGTRLLVL.